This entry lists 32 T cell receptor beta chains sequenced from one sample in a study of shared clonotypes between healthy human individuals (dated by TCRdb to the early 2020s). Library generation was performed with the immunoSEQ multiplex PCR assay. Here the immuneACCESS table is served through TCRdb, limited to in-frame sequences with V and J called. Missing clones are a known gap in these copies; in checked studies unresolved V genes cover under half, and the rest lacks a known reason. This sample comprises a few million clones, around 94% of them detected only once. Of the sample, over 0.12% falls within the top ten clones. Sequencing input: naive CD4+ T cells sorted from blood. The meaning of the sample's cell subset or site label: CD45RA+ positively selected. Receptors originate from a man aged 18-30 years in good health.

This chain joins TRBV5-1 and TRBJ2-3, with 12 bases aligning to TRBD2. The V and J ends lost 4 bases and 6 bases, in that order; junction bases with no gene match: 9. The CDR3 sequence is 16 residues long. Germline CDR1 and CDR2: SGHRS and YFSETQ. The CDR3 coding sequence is TGCGCCAGCAGCACAAGACTAGCGGGGGCAGGGGATACGCAGTATTTT. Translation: CASSTRLAGAGDTQYF. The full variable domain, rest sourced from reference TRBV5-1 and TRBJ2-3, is KAGVTQTPRYLIKTRGQQVTLSCSPISGHRSVSWYQQTPGQGLQFLFEYFSETQRNKGNFPGRFSGRQFSNSRSEMNVSTLELGDSALYLCASSTRLAGAGDTQYFGPGTRLTVL.

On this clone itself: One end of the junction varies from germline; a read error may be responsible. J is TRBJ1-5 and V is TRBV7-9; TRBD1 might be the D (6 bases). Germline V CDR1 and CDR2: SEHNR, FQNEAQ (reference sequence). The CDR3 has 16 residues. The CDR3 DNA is TGTGCCAACAGCTCGACAAATAGGGGGTCCGATCAGCCCCAGCATTTT. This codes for CANSSTNRGSDQPQHF.

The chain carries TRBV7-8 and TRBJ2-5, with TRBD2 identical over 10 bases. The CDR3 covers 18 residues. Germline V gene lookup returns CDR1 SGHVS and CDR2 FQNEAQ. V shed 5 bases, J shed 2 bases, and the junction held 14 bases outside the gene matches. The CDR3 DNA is TGTGCCAGCAGCAAGAGGGCCCGGACTAGCGGTTATCAAGAGACCCAGTACTTC. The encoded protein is CASSKRARTSGYQETQYF.

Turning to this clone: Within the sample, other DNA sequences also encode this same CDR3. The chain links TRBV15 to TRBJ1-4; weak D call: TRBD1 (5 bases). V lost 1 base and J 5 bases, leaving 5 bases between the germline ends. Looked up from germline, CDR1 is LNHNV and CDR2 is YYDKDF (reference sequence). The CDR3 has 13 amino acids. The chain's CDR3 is CATSRGGNEKLFF. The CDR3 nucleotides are TGTGCCACCAGCAGAGGGGGCAATGAAAAACTGTTTTTT. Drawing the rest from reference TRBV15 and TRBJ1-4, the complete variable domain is DAMVIQNPRYQVTQFGKPVTLSCSQTLNHNVMYWYQQKSSQAPKLLFHYYDKDFNNEADTPDNFQSRRPNTSFCFLDIRSPGLGDTAMYLCATSRGGNEKLFFGSGTQLSVL.

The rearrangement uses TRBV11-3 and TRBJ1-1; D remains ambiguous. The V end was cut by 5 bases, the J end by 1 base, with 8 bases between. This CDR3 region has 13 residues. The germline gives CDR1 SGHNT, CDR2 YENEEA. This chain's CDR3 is CASSINRNTEAFF. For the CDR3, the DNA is TGTGCCAGCAGCATTAACAGGAACACTGAAGCTTTCTTT.

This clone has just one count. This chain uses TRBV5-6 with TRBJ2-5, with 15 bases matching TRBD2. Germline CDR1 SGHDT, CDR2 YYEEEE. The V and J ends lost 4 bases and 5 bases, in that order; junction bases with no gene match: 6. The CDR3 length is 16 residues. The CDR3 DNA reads TGTGCCAGCAGCCGGACTAGCGGGGGGGCCTTCGAGACCCAGTACTTC. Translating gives CASSRTSGGAFETQYF.

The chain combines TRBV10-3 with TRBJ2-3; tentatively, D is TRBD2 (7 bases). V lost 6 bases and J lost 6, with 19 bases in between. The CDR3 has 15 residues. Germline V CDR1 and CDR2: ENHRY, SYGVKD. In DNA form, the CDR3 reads TGTGCCATCAGGGAGGGGGGGCCGCCGTCGGATACGCAGTATTTT. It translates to CAIREGGPPSDTQYF.

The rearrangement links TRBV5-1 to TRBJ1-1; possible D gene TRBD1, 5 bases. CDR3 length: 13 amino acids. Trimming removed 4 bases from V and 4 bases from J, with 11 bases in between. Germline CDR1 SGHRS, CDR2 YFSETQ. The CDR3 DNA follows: TGCGCCAGCAGCAAGGGGCAGCTCACTGAAGCTTTCTTT. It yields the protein CASSKGQLTEAFF.

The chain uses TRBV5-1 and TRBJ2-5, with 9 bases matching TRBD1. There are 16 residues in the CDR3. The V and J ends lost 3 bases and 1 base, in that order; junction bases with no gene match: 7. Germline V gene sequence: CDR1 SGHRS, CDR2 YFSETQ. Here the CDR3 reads CASSSGPGQGQETQYF. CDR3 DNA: TGCGCCAGCAGCTCTGGCCCGGGACAGGGCCAAGAGACCCAGTACTTC. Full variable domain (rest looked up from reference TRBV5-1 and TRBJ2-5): KAGVTQTPRYLIKTRGQQVTLSCSPISGHRSVSWYQQTPGQGLQFLFEYFSETQRNKGNFPGRFSGRQFSNSRSEMNVSTLELGDSALYLCASSSGPGQGQETQYFGPGTRLLVL.

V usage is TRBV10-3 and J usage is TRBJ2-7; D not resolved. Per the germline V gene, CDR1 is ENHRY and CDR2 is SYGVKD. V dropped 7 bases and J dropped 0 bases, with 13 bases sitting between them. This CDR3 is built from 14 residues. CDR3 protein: CAITQEETSYEQYF. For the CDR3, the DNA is TGTGCCATCACCCAAGAAGAGACCTCCTACGAGCAGTACTTC.

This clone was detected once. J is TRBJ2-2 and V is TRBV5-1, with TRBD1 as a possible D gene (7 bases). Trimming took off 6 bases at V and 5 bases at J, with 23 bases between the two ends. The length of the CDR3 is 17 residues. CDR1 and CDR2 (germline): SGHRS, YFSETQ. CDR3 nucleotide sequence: TGCGCCAGCAACCGGGACAGCTCCAACGGGGGTACCGGGGAGCTGTTTTTT. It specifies CASNRDSSNGGTGELFF.

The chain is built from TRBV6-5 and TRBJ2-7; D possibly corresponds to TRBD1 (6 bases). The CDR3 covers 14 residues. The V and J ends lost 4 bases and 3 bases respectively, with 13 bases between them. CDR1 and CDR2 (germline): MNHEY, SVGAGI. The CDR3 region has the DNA TGTGCCAGCAGTTTCAACCGGGACATCTACGAGCAGTACTTC. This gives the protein CASSFNRDIYEQYF.

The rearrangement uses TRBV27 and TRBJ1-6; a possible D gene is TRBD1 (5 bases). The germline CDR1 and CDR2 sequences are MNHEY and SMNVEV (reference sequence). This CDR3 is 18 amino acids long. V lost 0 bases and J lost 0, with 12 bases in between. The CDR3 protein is CASSLSRQSSSYNSPLHF. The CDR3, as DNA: TGTGCCAGCAGTTTATCTCGACAGTCGAGCTCCTATAATTCACCCCTCCACTTT.

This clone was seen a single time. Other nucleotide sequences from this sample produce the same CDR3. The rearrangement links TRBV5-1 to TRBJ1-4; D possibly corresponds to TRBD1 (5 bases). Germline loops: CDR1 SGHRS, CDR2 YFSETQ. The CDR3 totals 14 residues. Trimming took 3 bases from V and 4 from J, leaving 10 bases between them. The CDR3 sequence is CASSSGTVNEKLFF. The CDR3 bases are TGCGCCAGCAGCTCCGGGACGGTTAATGAAAAACTGTTTTTT.

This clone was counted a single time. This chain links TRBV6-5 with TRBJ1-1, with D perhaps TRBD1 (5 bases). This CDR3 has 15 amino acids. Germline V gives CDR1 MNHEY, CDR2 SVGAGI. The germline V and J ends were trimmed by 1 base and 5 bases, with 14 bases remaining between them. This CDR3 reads CASSYLRGALTEAFF. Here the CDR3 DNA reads TGTGCCAGCAGTTACTTGCGGGGCGCCTTGACTGAAGCTTTCTTT.

The CDR3, as DNA: TGTGCCAGCAGTTGGAAGGATTATTCACCCCTCCACTTT. Its translation: CASSWKDYSPLHF. The chain recombines TRBV27 with TRBJ1-6; D uncertain. The CDR3 spans 13 residues. In germline, CDR1 is MNHEY, CDR2 SMNVEV (reference sequence). V was pared by 4 bases and J by 8 bases, with 9 bases between.

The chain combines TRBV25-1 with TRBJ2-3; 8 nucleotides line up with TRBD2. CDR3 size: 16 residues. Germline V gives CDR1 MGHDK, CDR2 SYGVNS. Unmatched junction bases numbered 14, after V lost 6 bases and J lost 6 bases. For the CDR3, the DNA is TGTGCCAGCAGCACCGCGGGGACTAGTCAGTCCGATACGCAGTATTTT. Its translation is CASSTAGTSQSDTQYF.

CDR3 residues: CASSRPGDNEQFF. CDR3 nucleotide sequence: TGTGCCAGCAGCCGCCCTGGGGACAATGAGCAGTTCTTC. The genes are TRBV7-3 and TRBJ2-1; D remains ambiguous. CDR3 size: 13 residues. V was shortened by 5 bases and J by 5 bases, with 10 bases between the two germline ends. Germline V gives CDR1 SGHTA, CDR2 FQGTGA.

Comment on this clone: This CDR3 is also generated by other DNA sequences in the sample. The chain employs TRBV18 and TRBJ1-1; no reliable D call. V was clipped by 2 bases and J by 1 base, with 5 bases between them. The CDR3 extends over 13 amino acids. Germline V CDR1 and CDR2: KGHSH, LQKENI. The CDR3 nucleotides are TGTGCCAGCTCACCAAGACAGAACACTGAAGCTTTCTTT. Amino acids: CASSPRQNTEAFF.

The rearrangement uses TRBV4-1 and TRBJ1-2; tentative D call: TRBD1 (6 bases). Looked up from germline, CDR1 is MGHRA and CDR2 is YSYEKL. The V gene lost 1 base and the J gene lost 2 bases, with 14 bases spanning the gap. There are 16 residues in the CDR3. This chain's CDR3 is CASSQVPGQSNYGYTF. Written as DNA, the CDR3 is TGCGCCAGCAGCCAAGTTCCAGGACAGTCCAACTATGGCTACACCTTC.

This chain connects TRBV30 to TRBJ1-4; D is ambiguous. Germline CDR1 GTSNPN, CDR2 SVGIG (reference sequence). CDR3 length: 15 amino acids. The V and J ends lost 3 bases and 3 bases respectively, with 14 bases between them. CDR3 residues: CAWSLGGPANEKLFF. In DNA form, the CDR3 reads TGTGCCTGGAGCCTCGGAGGGCCTGCTAATGAAAAACTGTTTTTT.

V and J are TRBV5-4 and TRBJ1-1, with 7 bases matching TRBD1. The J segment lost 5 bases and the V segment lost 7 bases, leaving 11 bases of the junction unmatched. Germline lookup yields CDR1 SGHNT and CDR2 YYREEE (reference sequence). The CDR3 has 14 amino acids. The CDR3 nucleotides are TGTGCCAGCGGGAGGGGGCTGGTGGGGACTGAAGCTTTCTTT. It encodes CASGRGLVGTEAFF.

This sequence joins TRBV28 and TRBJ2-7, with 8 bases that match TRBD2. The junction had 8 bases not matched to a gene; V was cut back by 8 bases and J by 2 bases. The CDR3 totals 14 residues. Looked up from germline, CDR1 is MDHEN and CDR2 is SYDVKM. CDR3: CASRRVAGTYEQYF. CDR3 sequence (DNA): TGTGCCAGCCGAAGGGTAGCGGGGACCTACGAGCAGTACTTC.

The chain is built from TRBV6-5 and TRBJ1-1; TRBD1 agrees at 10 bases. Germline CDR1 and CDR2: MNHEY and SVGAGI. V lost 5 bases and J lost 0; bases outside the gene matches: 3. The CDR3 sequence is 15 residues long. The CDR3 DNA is TGTGCCAGCAGTCCAGACAGGGGGCTGAACACTGAAGCTTTCTTT. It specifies CASSPDRGLNTEAFF.

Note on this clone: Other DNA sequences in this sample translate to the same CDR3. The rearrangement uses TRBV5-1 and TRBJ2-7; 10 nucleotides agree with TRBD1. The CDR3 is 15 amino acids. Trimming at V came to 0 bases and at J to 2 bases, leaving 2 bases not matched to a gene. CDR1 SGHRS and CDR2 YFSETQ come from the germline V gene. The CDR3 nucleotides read TGCGCCAGCAGCTTGGGGGGACAGGGGCCCTACGAGCAGTACTTC. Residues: CASSLGGQGPYEQYF.

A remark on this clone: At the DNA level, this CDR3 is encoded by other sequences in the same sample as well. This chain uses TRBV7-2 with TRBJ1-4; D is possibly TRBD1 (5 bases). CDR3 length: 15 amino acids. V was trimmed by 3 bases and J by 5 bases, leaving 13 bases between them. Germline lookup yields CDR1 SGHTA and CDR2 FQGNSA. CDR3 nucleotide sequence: TGTGCCAGCAGCTTGGGGGGGAGGACCAATGAAAAACTGTTTTTT. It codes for CASSLGGRTNEKLFF.

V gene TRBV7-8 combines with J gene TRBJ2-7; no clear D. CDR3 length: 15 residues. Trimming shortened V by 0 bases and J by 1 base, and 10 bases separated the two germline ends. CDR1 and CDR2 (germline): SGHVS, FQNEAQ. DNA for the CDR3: TGTGCCAGCAGCTTAGCCCTCCACGGTTCCTACGAGCAGTACTTC. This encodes CASSLALHGSYEQYF.

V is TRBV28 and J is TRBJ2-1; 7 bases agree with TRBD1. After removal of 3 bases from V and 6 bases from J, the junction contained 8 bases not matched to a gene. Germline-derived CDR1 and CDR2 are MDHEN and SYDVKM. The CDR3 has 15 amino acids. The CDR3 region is CASSFKGAWSNEQFF. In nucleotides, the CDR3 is TGTGCCAGCAGTTTTAAGGGGGCATGGAGCAATGAGCAGTTCTTC.

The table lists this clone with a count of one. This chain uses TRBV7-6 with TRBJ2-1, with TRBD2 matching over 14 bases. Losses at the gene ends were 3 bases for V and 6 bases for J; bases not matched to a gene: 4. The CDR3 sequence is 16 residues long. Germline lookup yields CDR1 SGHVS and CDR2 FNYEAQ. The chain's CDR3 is CASSFRLAGGVNEQFF. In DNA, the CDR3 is TGTGCCAGCAGCTTCCGACTAGCGGGGGGGGTCAATGAGCAGTTCTTC.

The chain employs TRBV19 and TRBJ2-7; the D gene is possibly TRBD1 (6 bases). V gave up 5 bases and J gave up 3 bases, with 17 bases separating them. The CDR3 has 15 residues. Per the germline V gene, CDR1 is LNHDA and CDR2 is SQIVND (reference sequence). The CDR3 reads CASSPSPGQDYEQYF. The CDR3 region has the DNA TGTGCCAGTAGTCCGTCCCCGGGACAAGACTACGAGCAGTACTTC.

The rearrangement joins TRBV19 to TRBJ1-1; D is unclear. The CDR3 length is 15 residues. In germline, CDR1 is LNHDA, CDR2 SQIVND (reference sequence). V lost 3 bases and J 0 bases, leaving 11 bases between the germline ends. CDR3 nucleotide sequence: TGTGCCAGTAGTATGGTCCCCGGGATGAACACTGAAGCTTTCTTT. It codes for CASSMVPGMNTEAFF.

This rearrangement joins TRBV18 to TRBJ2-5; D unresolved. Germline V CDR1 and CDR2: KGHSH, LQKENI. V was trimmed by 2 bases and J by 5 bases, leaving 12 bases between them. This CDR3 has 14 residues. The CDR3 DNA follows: TGTGCCAGCTCACCATCGAATACGGGCGAGACCCAGTACTTC. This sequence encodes CASSPSNTGETQYF.